This paragraph reports one T cell receptor (beta chain). Its antigen is unidentified. Naive CD8 cells comprised CD45RO-negative, CCR7-positively selected cells, excluding terminally differentiated effector memory CD45RA+ cells. This sample is drawn from a study of shared clonotypes between healthy human individuals. Study-level background: CD4 naive cells filled three plates per donor, CD4 memory three, CD8 naive two and CD8 memory one.

Overall study findings and caveats: Sampling covered blood only; tissue repertoires likely differ. Measured sharing among donors was expected to vary with sequencing depth.

Profiling relied on immunoSEQ multiplex PCR, and the TCRdb table lists in-frame clones only, not all of them. The table lists over 750,000 clones, 96% of them singletons. V was pared by 5 bases and J by 0 bases, with 6 bases of the junction left unmatched. The CDR3 spans 17 residues. Per germline, CDR1 SGHVS and CDR2 FNYEAQ. The genes are TRBV7-6 and TRBJ2-1, with 11 bases identical to TRBD2. This sequence was found in a man aged 25-40 years in good health. The sample was naive CD8+ T cells sorted from blood. In nucleotides, the CDR3 is TGTGCCAGCAGCCCACGACTAGCGGGAAGCTCCTACAATGAGCAGTTCTTC. As protein: CASSPRLAGSSYNEQFF.